Listed below are T cell receptor beta chains from one sample, sequenced in a study of cytomegalovirus exposure and HLA in healthy donors. Libraries were prepared by immunoSEQ multiplex PCR; TCRdb keeps only in-frame clonotypes and omits some of them. The sample has over 80,000 clones; 65% to 85% are singletons. Input material: PBMCs. These receptors came from an older woman in good health and CMV-seropositive. The CDR3 runs from the conserved cysteine through the conserved F or W. The order of the fields is J gene, V gene, D gene, clone size, CDR3 DNA, CDR3 protein. The D gene is left open where the match is weak. Clone size is not always given. Where it is, it says once, few, many or a class for expanded clones.

TRBJ1-2,TRBV29-1,TRBD1,-,TGCAGCGTTGAAGATCGAGGGGCAGGGGGCGGTTATGGCTACACCTTC,CSVEDRGAGGGYGYTF
TRBJ2-3,TRBV28,TRBD2,-,TGTGCCAGCACTAGCGGGGGGGCCCACCCAGATACGCAGTATTTT,CASTSGGAHPDTQYF
TRBJ2-7,TRBV7-2,-,-,TGTGCCAGCAGCTTAGATCGCAGGGGCGAGCAGTACTTC,CASSLDRRGEQYF
TRBJ1-6,TRBV7-2,TRBD1,few,TGTGCCAGCAGCTTAGTCCCTCCCGGGACAGGGTTTTCACCCCTCCACTTT,CASSLVPPGTGFSPLHF
TRBJ1-1,TRBV11-2,-,-,TGTGCCAGCAGCTTAGATAGTGCAGGGTCGGGCACTGAAGCTTTCTTT,CASSLDSAGSGTEAFF
TRBJ2-2,TRBV7-3,TRBD1,-,TGTGCCAGCAGCTTATCGTATCGGGACAGGGGATTTTCCGGGGAGCTGTTTTTT,CASSLSYRDRGFSGELFF
TRBJ1-1,TRBV9,TRBD1,-,TGTGCCAGCAGCCTCCGGGACAGGGGTGGGACTGAAGCTTTCTTT,CASSLRDRGGTEAFF
TRBJ1-1,TRBV6-6,-,few,TGTGCCAGCAGTTACGGGGAGTCGGGCACTGAAGCTTTCTTT,CASSYGESGTEAFF
TRBJ1-6,TRBV5-1,TRBD1,few,TGCGCCAAGTCGTTTCGGACAGGGCCAAATTCACCCCTCCACTTT,CAKSFRTGPNSPLHF
TRBJ2-2,TRBV6-1,TRBD2,-,TGTGCCAGCAGTGAAGCGCTGGGACTAGCGGGAGGGCCTCGAGTCGGGGAGCTGTTTTTT,CASSEALGLAGGPRVGELFF
TRBJ2-1,TRBV11-2,-,-,TGTGCCAGCAGCCAAAAACCCGGGACACTATCCTACAATGAGCAGTTCTTC,CASSQKPGTLSYNEQFF
TRBJ2-7,TRBV30,TRBD2,once,TGTGCCTGGAGTGGGGGGGGTAGCCGATACGAGCAGTACTTC,CAWSGGGSRYEQYF
TRBJ1-1,TRBV6-1,-,-,TGTGCCAGCAGTTCTCGGGGAGGAATGAACACTGAAGCTTTCTTT,CASSSRGGMNTEAFF
TRBJ2-7,TRBV27,TRBD2,-,TGTGCCAGCAGCGTAGCGGGCCTGACCTACGAGCAGTACTTC,CASSVAGLTYEQYF
TRBJ2-4,TRBV19,-,-,TGTGCCAGTAGTACTCAGGGGAACATTCAGTACTTC,CASSTQGNIQYF
TRBJ2-7,TRBV27,-,-,TGTGCTTCCAGCTCTGGGGCGACATGGGGCGAGCAGTACTTC,CASSSGATWGEQYF
TRBJ2-5,TRBV18,-,-,TGTGCCAGCTCACCAACGGGTGCACCAAAAGAGACCCAGTACTTC,CASSPTGAPKETQYF
TRBJ1-3,TRBV28,-,-,TGTGCCAGCTCCCCCCCAAACTCTGGAAACACCATATATTTT,CASSPPNSGNTIYF
TRBJ2-7,TRBV5-1,-,few,TGCGCCAGCAGCTCACAGGGCTACGAGCAGTACTTC,CASSSQGYEQYF
TRBJ2-1,TRBV5-1,-,few,TGCGCCAGCAGCTTCGCACTACAGGGTAATGAGCAGTTCTTC,CASSFALQGNEQFF
TRBJ2-1,TRBV5-4,TRBD2,-,TGTGCCAGCAGCTCTCTAGCGGGAGCCCACAATGAGCAGTTCTTC,CASSSLAGAHNEQFF
TRBJ1-5,TRBV5-6,-,-,TGTGCCAGCAGCTCCTCCGGGGGATTTAGCAATCAGCCCCAGCATTTT,CASSSSGGFSNQPQHF
TRBJ2-1,TRBV11-1,TRBD1,-,TGTGCCAGCAGCTTCGGACAGGGGGCGGGTGAGCAGTTCTTC,CASSFGQGAGEQFF
TRBJ1-2,TRBV13,-,-,TGTGCCAGCAGCGGAGGGCGGGAAGGCTACACCTTC,CASSGGREGYTF
TRBJ2-7,TRBV11-2,TRBD1,once,TGTGCCAGCAGCTCCGGACAGGGTCGATCCTATTACGAGCAGTACTTC,CASSSGQGRSYYEQYF
TRBJ1-1,TRBV6-5,TRBD1,-,TGTGCCAGCAGTACAGACAGGGCAAGTGAAGCTTTCTTT,CASSTDRASEAFF
TRBJ2-7,TRBV7-8,-,-,TGTGCCAGCAGCTTAGGTAGTGGGGGGTACACCTACGAGCAGTACTTC,CASSLGSGGYTYEQYF